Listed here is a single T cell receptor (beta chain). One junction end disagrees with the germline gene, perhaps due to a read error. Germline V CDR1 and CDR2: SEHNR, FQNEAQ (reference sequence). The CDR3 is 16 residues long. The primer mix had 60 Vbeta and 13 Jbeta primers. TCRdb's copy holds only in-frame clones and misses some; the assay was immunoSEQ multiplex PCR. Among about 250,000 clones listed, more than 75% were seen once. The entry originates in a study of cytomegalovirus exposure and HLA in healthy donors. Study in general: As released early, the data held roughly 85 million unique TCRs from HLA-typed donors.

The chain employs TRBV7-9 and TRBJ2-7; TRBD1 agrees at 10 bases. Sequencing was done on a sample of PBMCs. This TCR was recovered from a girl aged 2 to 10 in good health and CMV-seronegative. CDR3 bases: TGTTCCAGCAGCTTAGGAGACAGGGGGCGGCCCTACGAGCAGTACTTC. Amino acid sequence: CSSSLGDRGRPYEQYF.